The TCR beta chain under discussion was sequenced for a study of T cells in Graves' hyperthyroidism and ophthalmopathy. This clonotype was counted only a few times. Authors of the study amplified TCR beta CDR3 regions from RNA transcripts. RT-PCR in the first round (using the HTBI primer set) targeted the TCR CDR3. MiXCR, applied by TCRdb to the multiplex PCR reads, yields one record per CDR3 protein. The sample holds a few hundred thousand distinct CDR3 sequences; 15% to 20% are singletons and the top ten take about 16%. CDR3 length: 11 amino acids. Trimming pared 8 bases from V and 6 bases from J, leaving 7 bases between.

Sequences were obtained from blood. The V and J genes are TRBV12-3 or TRBV12-4 and TRBJ2-2; D is unresolved. This TCR was recovered from a young woman with Graves' ophthalmopathy. CDR3 amino acids: CASAPPGELFF. The CDR3 DNA follows: TGTGCCAGCGCCCCCCCCGGGGAGCTGTTTTTT.